The present entry profiles one T cell receptor (beta chain) with its context. Its target is unknown. Amplification by 5'RACE using constant-segment primers produced TCR alpha and TCR beta cDNA libraries that carried sample barcodes and UMIs. TCRdb ran MiXCR on the 5' RACE reads and lists one entry per CDR3 protein. The sample holds about 100,000 distinct CDR3 sequences, 11% seen once. The data originate from a study of T-cell memory formation after mild COVID-19. Broader study findings: Pre-infection memory carried some responding clones, suggesting that cross-reactive memory joined.

Germline V CDR1 and CDR2: SGHAT, FQNNGV. The CDR3 runs 17 residues. V lost 5 bases and J lost 3; bases outside the gene matches: 10. The receptor's source is a man younger than 35 who had mild COVID-19 (a few samples of this study predate the infection). Cell type and time point are not known. V and J are TRBV11-2 and TRBJ1-5, with 10 bases that match TRBD1. The sample was PBMCs or a T cell subset sorted from them (not recorded which). CDR3 DNA: TGTGCCAGCAGCCCAGGTATTGGGACAGGGGTCAATCAGCCCCAGCATTTT. Protein: CASSPGIGTGVNQPQHF.